The clone carrying this T cell receptor beta chain was observed a handful of times. This specimen belongs to a study of preoperative IRX-2 immunotherapy in early breast cancer. Sample treatment: preoperative locoregional IRX-2 cytokine immunotherapy. Samples came from a phase Ib trial of preoperative locoregional IRX-2 cytokine immunotherapy. Only in-frame clones appear in the TCRdb table, and some are missing; sequencing was by immunoSEQ multiplex PCR. The repertoire holds 40,000 to 45,000 clones, with 70% to 85% as singletons. Specimen: tumor tissue, collected after IRX-2 immunotherapy. This TCR was sampled from a human donor with breast cancer.

CDR3 sequence: CASSSQGAGEKLFF. The CDR3 nucleotides are TGTGCCAGCAGCTCACAGGGGGCGGGTGAAAAACTGTTTTTT. The genes are TRBV11-3 and TRBJ1-4; 9 positions match TRBD1. V was pared by 4 bases and J by 7 bases, with 4 bases of the junction left unmatched. Germline CDR1 reads SGHNT; CDR2 reads YENEEA. The CDR3 consists of 14 residues.